The subject of this entry is one T cell receptor delta chain. These data are taken from a study of gamma-delta chains in newborns, infants, children. Overall study context: Innate gammadelta T cells reportedly expand polyclonally right after birth, driven by microbial exposure, per the title.

TCRdb re-called the reads using CATT. The sample shows some 11,000 delta-chain clones, about 3.8% of them seen only once. The CDR3 length is 16 residues. The germline CDR1 and CDR2 sequences are TSWWSYY and QGS. V lost 4 bases and J lost 4; bases outside the gene matches: 10. The TCR comes from a child who was a newborn, infant or young child, either healthy, febrile or measles-vaccinated (not recorded which). The J gene is TRDJ1, the V gene TRDV1; 9 bases match TRDD2. Source material: blood. The CDR3 here is CALGAPSYEKGDKLIF. For the CDR3, the DNA is TGTGCTCTTGGGGCGCCTTCCTACGAAAAGGGCGATAAACTCATCTTT.